This TCR beta chain was profiled in a study of blood T cell repertoires in COVID-19. Background on the study: From the United States, Italy and Spain came samples of acute and convalescent COVID-19. PBMCs, B-cell-depleted T cells, or T cells provided the cDNA or gDNA that made up the material.

The length of the CDR3 is 15 residues. Looked up from germline, CDR1 is WNHNN and CDR2 is SYGVQD (reference sequence). The ends lost 2 bases at V and 7 bases at J; junction bases unmatched: 7. Seattle patient enrollment occurred during active infection, with longitudinal follow-up thereafter. Original methodology: Reference gene primers were amplified, and this amplification served to estimate nucleated cell counts. Sequencing used immunoSEQ multiplex PCR; TCRdb keeps in-frame clones, though not all of them. D and trimming come from the DNA, and the V and J calls and clone size come from that table. The profile shows a few hundred thousand clones, about 92% of them singletons.

The receptor's source is a woman aged 60-75 years with COVID-19, enrolled during active disease. This sequence joins TRBV10-1 and TRBJ1-5; the match to TRBD1 covers 8 bases. Sequencing input: peripheral blood. The CDR3 loop reads CASSERTGYRQPQHF. Written as DNA, the CDR3 is TGCGCCAGCAGTGAGCGGACAGGGTATAGGCAGCCCCAGCATTTT.